Listed below are T cell receptor beta chains from one sample, sequenced in a study of graft-versus-host responses after intestinal transplantation. Sequenced by immunoSEQ multiplex PCR; TCRdb stores in-frame clones only, minus some. The sample yields about 93,000 clones, roughly 93% seen once. No antigen is known for these receptors. Sequencing was performed on unstimulated CD8+ T cells sorted from spleen or lymph node cells, taken before intestinal transplant. The source is a human donor who received an intestinal transplant. Both conserved end residues are part of each CDR3. Each record gives: V gene, J gene, clone size, D gene, CDR3 protein, CDR3 DNA. D genes are given only for firm matches. Rows give clone size only sometimes, using once, few, many, or a class for an expanded clone.

TRBV4-1	TRBJ2-7	-	TRBD1	CASSQSGTGQGAYEQYF	TGCGCCAGCAGCCAAAGCGGTACGGGACAGGGAGCCTACGAGCAGTACTTC
TRBV11-2	TRBJ2-3	-	TRBD2	CASSLVLAYTDTQYF	TGTGCCAGCAGCTTAGTACTAGCGTACACAGATACGCAGTATTTT
TRBV28	TRBJ2-7	-	-	CASSQGGNEQYF	TGTGCCAGCAGTCAGGGGGGAAACGAGCAGTACTTC
TRBV19	TRBJ1-5	-	-	CASNPGVSNQPQHF	TGTGCCAGTAATCCAGGGGTTAGCAATCAGCCCCAGCATTTT
TRBV19	TRBJ1-1	-	TRBD1	CASRGQGVNTEAFF	TGTGCCAGTCGGGGACAGGGGGTAAACACTGAAGCTTTCTTT
TRBV28	TRBJ2-1	-	-	CASSPVGVSLLDEQFF	TGTGCCAGCAGCCCCGTAGGGGTTAGTCTCTTGGATGAGCAGTTCTTC
TRBV19	TRBJ1-1	-	TRBD1	CASYNTEGARYTEAFF	TGTGCCTCTTATAATACCGAGGGGGCGCGGTACACTGAAGCTTTCTTT
TRBV7-8	TRBJ1-1	-	-	CASSFEVVLNTEAFF	TGTGCCAGCAGCTTCGAGGTAGTCCTGAACACTGAAGCTTTCTTT
TRBV19	TRBJ2-7	-	-	CATTQGLEQYF	TGTGCCACTACCCAGGGCCTCGAGCAGTACTTC
TRBV6-1	TRBJ2-7	-	-	CASSARDSSYEQYF	TGTGCCAGCAGTGCCCGCGACTCGTCCTACGAGCAGTACTTC
TRBV11-2	TRBJ2-3	-	TRBD1	CASSSTGWATDTQYF	TGTGCCAGCAGCTCGACAGGGTGGGCCACAGATACGCAGTATTTT
TRBV4-1	TRBJ2-1	-	-	CASSQEEDTGVGNEQFF	TGCGCCAGCAGCCAAGAGGAGGATACGGGAGTGGGCAATGAGCAGTTCTTC
TRBV6-4	TRBJ2-2	once	TRBD1	CASNDRGGTGELFF	TGTGCCAGCAATGACAGGGGGGGGACCGGGGAGCTGTTTTTT
TRBV7-2	TRBJ2-7	-	TRBD1	CASSSGQGYDEQYF	TGTGCCAGCAGCTCGGGACAGGGGTATGACGAGCAGTACTTC
TRBV15	TRBJ2-2	-	-	CATSRKTVNTGELFF	TGTGCCACCAGCAGGAAGACTGTGAACACCGGGGAGCTGTTTTTT
TRBV7-9	TRBJ2-1	-	-	CASSGRLVDEQFF	TGTGCCAGCAGCGGGCGACTAGTAGATGAGCAGTTCTTC
TRBV14	TRBJ2-6	-	TRBD1	CASGDRYSGANVLTF	TGTGCCAGCGGGGACAGATACTCTGGGGCCAACGTCCTGACTTTC
TRBV2	TRBJ2-5	-	TRBD1	CASSDPDRVETQYF	TGTGCCAGCAGTGACCCAGACAGGGTTGAGACCCAGTACTTC
TRBV19	TRBJ1-1	-	TRBD1	CASSIALPQGAVNTEAFF	TGTGCCAGTAGTATAGCCTTACCGCAGGGGGCGGTGAACACTGAAGCTTTCTTT
TRBV27	TRBJ2-7	once	TRBD1	CASSTGTGFYEQYF	TGTGCCAGCAGTACCGGGACAGGGTTCTACGAGCAGTACTTC
TRBV5-6	TRBJ1-2	-	TRBD1	CASSPDGTGAPYGYTF	TGTGCCAGCAGCCCTGACGGGACAGGGGCACCCTATGGCTACACCTTC
TRBV5-1	TRBJ2-5	-	-	CASSSEGGLKETQYF	TGCGCCAGCAGCTCGGAAGGCGGACTCAAAGAGACCCAGTACTTC
TRBV5-6	TRBJ2-7	-	TRBD2	CASSYGGGATYEQYF	TGTGCCAGCAGTTACGGCGGGGGGGCCACCTACGAGCAGTACTTC
TRBV2	TRBJ2-7	once	-	CASSSTGRAYEQYF	TGTGCCAGCAGTTCTACAGGGAGGGCCTACGAGCAGTACTTC
TRBV7-9	TRBJ2-1	-	TRBD2	CASSFPSGGSYNEQFF	TGTGCCAGCAGCTTTCCTAGCGGGGGGTCCTACAATGAGCAGTTCTTC
TRBV6-1	TRBJ2-5	-	TRBD2	CASRKLAGGQETQYF	TGTGCCAGCAGGAAACTAGCGGGAGGGCAAGAGACCCAGTACTTC
TRBV4-3	TRBJ1-2	-	TRBD1	CASSLSQGAGYGYTF	TGCGCCAGCAGCCTATCACAGGGGGCGGGCTATGGCTACACCTTC
TRBV19	TRBJ2-7	-	-	CASSIVSQAPEQYF	TGTGCCAGTAGTATAGTCAGCCAGGCTCCCGAGCAGTACTTC